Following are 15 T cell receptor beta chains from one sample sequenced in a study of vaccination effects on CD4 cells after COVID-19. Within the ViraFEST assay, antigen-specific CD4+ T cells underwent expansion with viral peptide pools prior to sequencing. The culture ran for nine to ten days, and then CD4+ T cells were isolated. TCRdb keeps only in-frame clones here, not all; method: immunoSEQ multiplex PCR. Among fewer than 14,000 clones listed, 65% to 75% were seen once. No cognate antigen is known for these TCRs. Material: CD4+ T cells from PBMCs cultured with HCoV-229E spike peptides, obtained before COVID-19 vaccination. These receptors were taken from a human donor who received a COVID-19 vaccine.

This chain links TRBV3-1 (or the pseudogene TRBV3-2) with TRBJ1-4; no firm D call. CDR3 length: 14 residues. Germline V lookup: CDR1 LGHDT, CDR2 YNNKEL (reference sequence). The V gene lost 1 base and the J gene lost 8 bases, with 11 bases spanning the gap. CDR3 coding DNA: TGTGCCAGCAGCCAAGGGGCTCGAGGGGAAAAACTGTTTTTT. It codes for CASSQGARGEKLFF.

CDR3 bases: TGTGCCAGCTCTCTACCCGGGACAGGGTCCGGGGGCTACACCTTC. Protein sequence: CASSLPGTGSGGYTF. The chain carries TRBV18 and TRBJ1-2; 9 bases align to TRBD1. Germline CDR1 reads KGHSH; CDR2 reads LQKENI. The CDR3 totals 15 residues. J lost 8 bases, V lost 6 bases, and 13 bases had no gene match.

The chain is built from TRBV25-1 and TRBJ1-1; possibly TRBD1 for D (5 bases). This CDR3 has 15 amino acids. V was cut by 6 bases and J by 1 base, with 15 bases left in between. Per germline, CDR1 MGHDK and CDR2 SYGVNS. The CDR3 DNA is TGTGCCAGCAGCCCCCGGGGGGGACGGAACACTGAAGCTTTCTTT. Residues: CASSPRGGRNTEAFF.

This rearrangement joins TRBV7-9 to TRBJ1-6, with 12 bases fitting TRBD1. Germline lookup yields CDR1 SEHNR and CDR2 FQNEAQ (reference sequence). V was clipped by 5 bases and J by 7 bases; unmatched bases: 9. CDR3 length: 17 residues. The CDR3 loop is CASSTSGTGGWNSPLHF. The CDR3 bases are TGTGCCAGCAGCACTTCCGGGACAGGGGGCTGGAATTCACCCCTCCACTTT.

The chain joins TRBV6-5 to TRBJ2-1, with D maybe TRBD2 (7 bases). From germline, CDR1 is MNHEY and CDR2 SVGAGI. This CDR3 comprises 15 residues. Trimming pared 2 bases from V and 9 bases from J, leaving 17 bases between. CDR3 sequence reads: CASSYRPGGGGEQFF. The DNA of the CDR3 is TGTGCCAGCAGTTACCGCCCTGGCGGGGGCGGTGAGCAGTTCTTC.

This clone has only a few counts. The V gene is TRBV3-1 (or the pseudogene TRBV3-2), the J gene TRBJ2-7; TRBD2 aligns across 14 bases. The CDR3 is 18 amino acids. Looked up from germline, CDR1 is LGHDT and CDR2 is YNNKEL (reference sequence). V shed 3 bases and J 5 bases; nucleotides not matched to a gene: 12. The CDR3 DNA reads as TGTGCCAGCAGCCACGGATTGGGACTAGCGGGAGCTGGGGACGAGCAGTACTTC. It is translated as CASSHGLGLAGAGDEQYF.

CDR3 sequence: CASSLRGNGEQYF. The CDR3 DNA follows: TGTGCCAGCAGCTTAAGGGGAAACGGCGAGCAGTACTTC. V is TRBV11-1 and J is TRBJ2-7; possibly TRBD1 for D (5 bases). This CDR3 region has 13 residues. V was trimmed by 2 bases and J by 6 bases, leaving 11 bases between them. Germline V gives CDR1 SGHAT, CDR2 FQDESV (reference sequence).

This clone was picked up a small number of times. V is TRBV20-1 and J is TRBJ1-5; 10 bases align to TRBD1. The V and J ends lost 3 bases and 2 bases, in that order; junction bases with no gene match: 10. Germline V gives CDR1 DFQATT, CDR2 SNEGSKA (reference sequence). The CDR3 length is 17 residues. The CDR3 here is CSASSPPGTGGNQPQHF. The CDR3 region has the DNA TGCAGTGCTAGTAGTCCCCCAGGGACAGGGGGCAATCAGCCCCAGCATTTT.

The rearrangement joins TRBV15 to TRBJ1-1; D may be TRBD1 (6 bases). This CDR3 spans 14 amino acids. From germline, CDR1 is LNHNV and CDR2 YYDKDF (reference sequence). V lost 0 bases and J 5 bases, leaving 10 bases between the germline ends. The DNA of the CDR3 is TGTGCCACCAGCAGAGACAGGGGAGGTACTGAAGCTTTCTTT. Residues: CATSRDRGGTEAFF.

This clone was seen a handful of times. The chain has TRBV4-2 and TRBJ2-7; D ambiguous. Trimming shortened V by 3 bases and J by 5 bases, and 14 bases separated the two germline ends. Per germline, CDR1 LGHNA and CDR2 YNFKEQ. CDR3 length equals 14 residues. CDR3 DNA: TGTGCCAGCAGCCAGGGTCGTCTTAACGACGAGCAGTACTTC. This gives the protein CASSQGRLNDEQYF.

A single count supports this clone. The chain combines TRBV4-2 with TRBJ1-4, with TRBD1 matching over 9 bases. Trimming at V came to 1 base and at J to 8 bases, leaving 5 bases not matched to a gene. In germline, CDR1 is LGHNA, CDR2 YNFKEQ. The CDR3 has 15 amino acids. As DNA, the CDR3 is TGTGCCAGCAGCCAAGTCGGGGGACAGGGAGAAAAACTGTTTTTT. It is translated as CASSQVGGQGEKLFF.

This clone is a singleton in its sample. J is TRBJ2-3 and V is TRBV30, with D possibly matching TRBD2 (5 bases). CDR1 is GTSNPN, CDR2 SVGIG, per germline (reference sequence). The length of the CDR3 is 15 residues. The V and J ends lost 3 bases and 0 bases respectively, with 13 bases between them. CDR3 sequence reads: CAWRGVQPSTDTQYF. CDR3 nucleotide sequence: TGTGCCTGGAGGGGAGTCCAACCTAGCACAGATACGCAGTATTTT.

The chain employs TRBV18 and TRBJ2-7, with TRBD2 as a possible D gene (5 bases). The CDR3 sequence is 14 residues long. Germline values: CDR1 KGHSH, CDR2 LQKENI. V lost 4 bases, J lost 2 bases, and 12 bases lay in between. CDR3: CASSRAAGTYEQYF. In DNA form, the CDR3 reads TGTGCCAGCTCACGGGCGGCGGGCACCTACGAGCAGTACTTC.

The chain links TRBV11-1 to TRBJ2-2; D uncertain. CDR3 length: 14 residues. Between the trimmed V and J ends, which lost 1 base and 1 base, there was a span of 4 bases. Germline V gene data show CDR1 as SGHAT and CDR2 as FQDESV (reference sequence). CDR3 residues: CASSLVKNTGELFF. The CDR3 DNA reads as TGTGCCAGCAGCTTAGTTAAGAACACCGGGGAGCTGTTTTTT.

In DNA form, the CDR3 reads TGTGCCAGCATGGTAGGAGGTGCCTATGGCTACACCTTC. It yields the protein CASMVGGAYGYTF. The rearrangement uses TRBV6-5 and TRBJ1-2; D ambiguous. CDR3 length equals 13 residues. Looked up from germline, CDR1 is MNHEY and CDR2 is SVGAGI. Trimming pared 7 bases from V and 4 bases from J, leaving 13 bases between.